This entry lists 19 T cell receptor beta chains sequenced from one sample in a study of OX40 agonist ivuxolimab in advanced cancers. Clones were sequenced by immunoSEQ multiplex PCR, and TCRdb holds only the in-frame ones, with some missing. The data show 65,000 to 95,000 clones, about 91% seen once. This specimen was CD4+ or CD8+ T cells sorted from blood, taken in a trial of the OX40 agonist ivuxolimab. The receptors originated from an adult with an advanced solid tumor such as melanoma, head and neck, liver or kidney cancer.

The chain links TRBV2 to TRBJ1-1; possibly TRBD1 for D (6 bases). The CDR3 sequence is 14 residues long. The V and J ends lost 6 bases and 6 bases respectively, with 17 bases between them. From germline, CDR1 is SNHLY and CDR2 FYNNEI. CDR3 bases: TGTGCCAGCAGCCGGGACATCCAGGACGCTGAAGCTTTCTTT. The encoded protein is CASSRDIQDAEAFF.

This rearrangement joins TRBV2 to TRBJ1-1; 7 bases are a match to TRBD1. The CDR3 loop spans 14 amino acids. Germline values: CDR1 SNHLY, CDR2 FYNNEI. Losses at the gene ends were 8 bases for V and 1 base for J; bases not matched to a gene: 7. The CDR3 protein is CASGTGAPNTEAFF. The CDR3 coding sequence is TGTGCCAGCGGAACAGGGGCCCCGAACACTGAAGCTTTCTTT.

This clone has just one count. The chain employs TRBV6-1 and TRBJ2-3; 9 nucleotides line up with TRBD1. The length of the CDR3 is 15 residues. The V and J ends lost 7 bases and 3 bases, in that order; junction bases with no gene match: 8. Per germline, CDR1 MNHNS and CDR2 SASEGT. For the CDR3, the DNA is TGTGCCAGCACAGACTCACAGGGGGCTACAGATACGCAGTATTTT. Its translation: CASTDSQGATDTQYF.

This chain joins TRBV6-6 and TRBJ1-1, with D unresolved. The germline V and J ends were trimmed by 6 bases and 4 bases, with 12 bases remaining between them. CDR3 length: 13 residues. Per germline, CDR1 MNHNY and CDR2 SVGAGI (reference sequence). The CDR3 nucleotides are TGTGCCAGCAGCCTCCGCGATGCCACTGAAGCTTTCTTT. Translated: CASSLRDATEAFF.

CDR3 amino acids: CASSQEAPHPTLPTYEQYF. The CDR3 DNA follows: TGCGCCAGCAGCCAAGAAGCCCCCCACCCGACGCTACCTACCTACGAGCAGTACTTC. J is TRBJ2-7 and V is TRBV4-3; D uncertain. The CDR3 loop spans 19 amino acids. V was pared by 0 bases and J by 2 bases, with 23 bases between. Germline loops: CDR1 LGHNA, CDR2 YSLEER.

The J gene is TRBJ2-7, the V gene TRBV11-2; 7 bases agree with TRBD2. This CDR3 is built from 17 residues. V lost 1 base and J lost 3; bases outside the gene matches: 12. Germline CDR1 reads SGHAT; CDR2 reads FQNNGV. Here the CDR3 DNA reads TGTGCCAGCAGCTTAGCTCGGGCCGGACTAGTATACTACGAGCAGTACTTC. Translated, it gives CASSLARAGLVYYEQYF.

This chain links TRBV2 with TRBJ2-3; D may be TRBD2 (5 bases). CDR1 is SNHLY and CDR2 is FYNNEI in the germline V gene. Between the trimmed V and J ends, which lost 7 bases and 0 bases, there was a span of 11 bases. This CDR3 comprises 14 residues. CDR3 protein: CASKGRTSTDTQYF. CDR3 sequence (DNA): TGTGCCAGCAAAGGACGGACTAGCACAGATACGCAGTATTTT.

The chain uses TRBV11-2 and TRBJ2-3; TRBD2 aligns across 7 bases. The V gene's germline CDR1 is SGHAT and CDR2 FQNNGV. This CDR3 has 16 amino acids. After removal of 5 bases from V and 2 bases from J, the junction contained 10 bases not matched to a gene. The CDR3 loop is CASSPRASGYTDTQYF. The CDR3 region has the DNA TGTGCCAGCAGCCCCCGAGCTAGCGGATACACAGATACGCAGTATTTT.

V usage is TRBV29-1 and J usage is TRBJ2-7; no clear D. The CDR3 covers 12 residues. The V and J ends lost 4 bases and 3 bases respectively, with 10 bases between them. Germline lookup yields CDR1 SQVTM and CDR2 ANQGSEA. CDR3 DNA sequence: TGCAGCGTTGTCTTGGGCAACTACGAGCAGTACTTC. It yields the protein CSVVLGNYEQYF.

The genes are TRBV5-1 and TRBJ2-1, with D perhaps being TRBD1 or TRBD2 (5 bases each). The CDR3 runs 13 residues. V gave up 4 bases and J gave up 5 bases, with 10 bases separating them. In germline, CDR1 is SGHRS, CDR2 YFSETQ. The CDR3 coding sequence is TGCGCCAGCAGCGGGGACGCAGACAATGAGCAGTTCTTC. Its translation is CASSGDADNEQFF.

The table lists this clone with a count of one. CDR3 sequence reads: CASSFSRGTEAFF. The DNA of the CDR3 is TGTGCCAGCAGCTTTTCCCGGGGCACTGAAGCTTTCTTT. This chain connects TRBV5-6 to TRBJ1-1; D is undetermined. Trimming cost V 2 bases and J 4 bases, with 9 bases left between them. Germline V lookup: CDR1 SGHDT, CDR2 YYEEEE. This CDR3 spans 13 amino acids.

The chain recombines TRBV11-2 with TRBJ1-2, with unresolved D. Trimming removed 3 bases at V and 8 bases at J, with 13 bases between. CDR3 size: 13 residues. The germline CDR1 and CDR2 sequences are SGHAT and FQNNGV. The CDR3, as DNA: TGTGCCAGCAGCTTTGACCCGAACTTCGGCTACACCTTC. It translates to CASSFDPNFGYTF.

V is TRBV9 and J is TRBJ2-5; 8 nucleotides agree with TRBD1. Germline CDR1 reads SGDLS; CDR2 reads YYNGEE. The CDR3 is made up of 14 amino acids. J was trimmed by 5 bases and V by 8 bases; bases with no gene match: 11. The CDR3 DNA sequence: TGTGCCAGTGGACAGGGTACCGTTTCGGAGACCCAGTACTTC. Translating gives CASGQGTVSETQYF. Supplemented by reference TRBV9 and TRBJ2-5, the full variable domain reads DSGVTQTPKHLITATGQRVTLRCSPRSGDLSVYWYQQSLDQGLQFLIQYYNGEERAKGNILERFSAQQFPDLHSELNLSSLELGDSALYFCASGQGTVSETQYFGPGTRLLVL.

The chain links TRBV2 to TRBJ2-6; D not resolved. Germline V lookup: CDR1 SNHLY, CDR2 FYNNEI. There are 15 residues in the CDR3. Between the trimmed V and J ends, which lost 7 bases and 0 bases, there was a span of 10 bases. As DNA, the CDR3 is TGTGCCAGCAACCTCGAAACCTCTGGGGCCAACGTCCTGACTTTC. Translating gives CASNLETSGANVLTF.

This clone was counted once. The rearrangement uses TRBV10-1 and TRBJ2-3; 8 nucleotides line up with TRBD1. CDR3 size: 14 residues. CDR1 is WNHNN and CDR2 is SYGVQD in the germline V gene (reference sequence). J was trimmed by 6 bases and V by 8 bases; bases with no gene match: 10. The DNA for the CDR3 is TGCGCCAGCTCCGCCGACAGGGGAACGGATACGCAGTATTTT. This sequence encodes CASSADRGTDTQYF.

The rearrangement joins TRBV5-1 to TRBJ2-1, with 9 bases matching TRBD1. This CDR3 is 16 amino acids long. The germline V gene has CDR1 SGHRS and CDR2 YFSETQ. V lost 2 bases, J lost 2 bases, and 5 bases stayed unmatched. The CDR3 bases are TGCGCCAGCAGCTTACGACAGGGGGTAGCCTACAATGAGCAGTTCTTC. As protein: CASSLRQGVAYNEQFF. The complete variable domain, with remaining parts taken from reference TRBV5-1 and TRBJ2-1, reads KAGVTQTPRYLIKTRGQQVTLSCSPISGHRSVSWYQQTPGQGLQFLFEYFSETQRNKGNFPGRFSGRQFSNSRSEMNVSTLELGDSALYLCASSLRQGVAYNEQFFGPGTRLTVL.

This clone was seen a handful of times. The V and J genes are TRBV28 and TRBJ1-1, with D unresolved. The V end lost 2 bases, the J end lost 6 bases, and 7 bases lay between the germline ends. The CDR3 consists of 12 residues. Germline V gives CDR1 MDHEN, CDR2 SYDVKM. The CDR3 nucleotides are TGTGCCAGCAGTTTAGAAGACGCTGAAGCTTTCTTT. Translation: CASSLEDAEAFF.

The rearrangement uses TRBV14 and TRBJ2-5; 7 nucleotides agree with TRBD2. The ends lost 5 bases at V and 3 bases at J; junction bases unmatched: 12. Germline CDR1 and CDR2: SGHDN and FVKESK. CDR3 size: 16 residues. As DNA, the CDR3 is TGTGCCAGCAGCATCGCCGGGTGGGGGGGAAAAGAGACCCAGTACTTC. Its protein product is CASSIAGWGGKETQYF.

The chain has TRBV2 and TRBJ2-1; possible D gene TRBD1, 5 bases. Germline V lookup: CDR1 SNHLY, CDR2 FYNNEI. CDR3 length: 14 amino acids. V lost 2 bases to trimming and J lost 5 bases, with 10 bases between them. The CDR3 region has the DNA TGTGCCAGCAGTGAACGGCAGGGCGACAATGAGCAGTTCTTC. It specifies CASSERQGDNEQFF. The whole variable domain, remainder taken from reference TRBV2 and TRBJ2-1, is EPEVTQTPSHQVTQMGQEVILRCVPISNHLYFYWYRQILGQKVEFLVSFYNNEISEKSEIFDDQFSVERPDGSNFTLKIRSTKLEDSAMYFCASSERQGDNEQFFGPGTRLTVL.